The rows below give T cell receptor beta chains drawn from one sample of a study of beta chain features in type 1 diabetes. The data were produced by immunoSEQ multiplex PCR, yet TCRdb's version contains in-frame clones alone and is incomplete. The sample carries around 500,000 clones, 30% recorded once. The sequenced sample was naive CD4+ T cells from blood. The origin of the receptors is a young man in good health. The CDR3 runs from the conserved cysteine through the conserved F or W. Each record gives: D gene, V gene, J gene, clone size, CDR3 DNA, CDR3 protein. The D gene is left open where the match is weak. The size field is filled for only some rows; it gives once, few, many or a size class.

TRBD1,TRBV30,TRBJ1-5,-,TGTGCCTGGTGCCAGGGGGTAGGTCAGCCCCAGCATTTT,CAWCQGVGQPQHF
TRBD1,TRBV30,TRBJ2-1,few,TGTGCCGGGGGACAGCTCTACAATGAGCAGTTCTTC,CAGGQLYNEQFF
-,TRBV7-6,TRBJ2-2,few,TGTGCCAGCAGCTTGGATACCACCGGGGAGCTGTTTTTT,CASSLDTTGELFF
-,TRBV29-1,TRBJ2-6,-,TGCAGCGCAAAAACAGGGTCTGGGGCCAACGTCCTGACTTTC,CSAKTGSGANVLTF
TRBD2,TRBV11-2,TRBJ2-1,once,TGTGCCAGCAGCTCTGGGGGACTATTTACAATGTCGCAGTTCTTC,CASSSGGLFTMSQFF
-,TRBV5-1,TRBJ2-1,few,TGCGCCAGCGCTTACAGTTCCAGCTCCTACAATGAGCAGTTCTTC,CASAYSSSSYNEQFF
-,TRBV18,TRBJ2-7,few,TGTGCCAGCTCAATCGGGACCGCATTCTACGAGCAGTACTTC,CASSIGTAFYEQYF
-,TRBV30,TRBJ1-2,-,TGTGCCTGGAGTGTCCGTCCTAACTATGGCTACACCTTC,CAWSVRPNYGYTF
-,TRBV29-1,TRBJ1-1,-,TGCAGCGCCGGTCCCCCGAACACTGAAGCTTTCTTT,CSAGPPNTEAFF
-,TRBV7-9,TRBJ2-7,-,TGTGCCAGCAGCTTACTCGACATAGCGGAATCCGAGCAGTACTTC,CASSLLDIAESEQYF
TRBD1,TRBV6-1,TRBJ2-5,-,TGTGCCAGCGATGATCTGGGACAGGGAGGGGAGACCCAGTACTTC,CASDDLGQGGETQYF
-,TRBV4-3,TRBJ1-2,-,TGCGCCAGCAGCCAAGTCGATCGACCCGTTTATGGCTACACCTTC,CASSQVDRPVYGYTF
-,TRBV20-1,TRBJ2-1,few,TGCAGTGCTAGATCCATCAATGAGCAGTTCTTC,CSARSINEQFF
TRBD1,TRBV5-1,TRBJ1-5,-,TGCGCCAGCAGCGTTGAACAGGGGCAGCCCCAGCATTTT,CASSVEQGQPQHF
-,TRBV7-4,TRBJ2-7,-,TGTGCCAGCAGCATTACAGGTCTGCTAGGCGAGCAGTACTTC,CASSITGLLGEQYF
TRBD2,TRBV7-6,TRBJ2-1,once,TGTGCCAGCAGCCTTAGCGGGATCTACAATGAGCAGTTCTTC,CASSLSGIYNEQFF
-,TRBV9,TRBJ1-1,-,TGTGCCAGCAGCGTCGCCCCTTCGGGCACTGAAGCTTTCTTT,CASSVAPSGTEAFF
-,TRBV4-1,TRBJ1-1,few,TGCGCCAGCAGCCAAGAGGCGGGGGTCTGGACTGAAGCTTTCTTT,CASSQEAGVWTEAFF
-,TRBV6-5,TRBJ2-1,few,TGTGCCAGCAGTCCCGAGGGAACCCATGAGCAGTTCTTC,CASSPEGTHEQFF
-,TRBV2,TRBJ2-3,-,TGTGCCAGCAGTGAAAATCTCCTGGGGGATACGCAGTATTTT,CASSENLLGDTQYF
TRBD1,TRBV25-1,TRBJ1-1,few,TGTGCCAGCAGCTCTTTCGGGACAGGGGCCATGAACACTGAAGCTTTCTTT,CASSSFGTGAMNTEAFF
TRBD1,TRBV25-1,TRBJ2-7,few,TGTGCCAGCAGACCCGGGACAGGGACCTACGAGCAGTACTTC,CASRPGTGTYEQYF
-,TRBV6-6,TRBJ2-5,few,TGTGCCAGCAGTTACTCATGGCAGCAAGAGACCCAGTACTTC,CASSYSWQQETQYF
-,TRBV30,TRBJ2-2,few,TGTGCCTGGAGTGTACTCCCGCTCACCGGGGAGCTGTTTTTT,CAWSVLPLTGELFF
-,TRBV29-1,TRBJ2-7,few,TGCAGCGTTGAGAGGGGGATCGCGCAGTACTTC,CSVERGIAQYF
TRBD2,TRBV29-1,TRBJ2-7,-,TGCAGCGTCCGCAGACTAGCGGGAGGGTACGAGCAGTACTTC,CSVRRLAGGYEQYF
TRBD1,TRBV7-9,TRBJ1-1,-,TGTGCCAGCAGCCCGGACAGGGGTAGTGAAGCTTTCTTT,CASSPDRGSEAFF
-,TRBV21-1,TRBJ2-3,-,TGTGCCAGCAGCCCTTGGGGGGCCACCGGGACAACAACAGATACGCAGTATTTT,CASSPWGATGTTTDTQYF
TRBD1,TRBV7-7,TRBJ2-7,-,TGTGCCAGCAGCTTAGACAGGGGCAACGAGCAGTACTTC,CASSLDRGNEQYF
-,TRBV6-5,TRBJ1-1,-,TGTGCCAGCAGCCCCCCTGGAACTGAAGCTTTCTTT,CASSPPGTEAFF
-,TRBV30,TRBJ1-2,-,TGTGCCTGGAGAGAAGGGAGGGGGGCCTATGGCTACACCTTC,CAWREGRGAYGYTF
-,TRBV9,TRBJ2-7,-,TGTGCCAGCAGCCCTTCATCCTACCCATACGAGCAGTACTTC,CASSPSSYPYEQYF
TRBD2,TRBV9,TRBJ2-1,-,TGTGCCAGCAGCGTACTCCCCCAGAGGCCTAGCGGCCCCCCTTGGGTTGAGCAGTTCTTC,CASSVLPQRPSGPPWVEQFF
-,TRBV7-2,TRBJ2-7,-,TGTGCCAGCAGCTTTCACAGATCCTACGAGCAGTACTTC,CASSFHRSYEQYF
-,TRBV29-1,TRBJ2-1,few,TGCAGCGTTGAGGTCGGGGCCCCCACCTGGGAGCAGTTCTTC,CSVEVGAPTWEQFF
-,TRBV29-1,TRBJ2-7,few,TGCAGCGTCGCCGGGACGTTAACCTACGAGCAGTACTTC,CSVAGTLTYEQYF
TRBD2,TRBV29-1,TRBJ2-1,-,TGCAGCGTTGAGGGACTAGCGATTTACAATGAGCAGTTCTTC,CSVEGLAIYNEQFF
-,TRBV14,TRBJ1-1,-,TGTGCCAGTCAAAGGACAGCCTGGCGACCTGAAGCTTTCTTT,CASQRTAWRPEAFF
-,TRBV6-6,TRBJ1-2,-,TGTGCCAGCAGTTCTCTCAGGGTGGATCGTGGCTACACCTTC,CASSSLRVDRGYTF
-,TRBV10-3,TRBJ1-1,-,TGTGCCATCAGGGTGGACCGAGAGATGAACACTGAAGCTTTCTTT,CAIRVDREMNTEAFF
TRBD1,TRBV7-8,TRBJ2-6,-,TGTGCCAGCAGCGGACAGGGGGGAGGCAGATCTGGGGCCAACGTCCTGACTTTC,CASSGQGGGRSGANVLTF
-,TRBV14,TRBJ2-1,-,TGTGCCAGCAGCCAAGATAGAATAGCGCCACACAATGAGCAGTTCTTC,CASSQDRIAPHNEQFF